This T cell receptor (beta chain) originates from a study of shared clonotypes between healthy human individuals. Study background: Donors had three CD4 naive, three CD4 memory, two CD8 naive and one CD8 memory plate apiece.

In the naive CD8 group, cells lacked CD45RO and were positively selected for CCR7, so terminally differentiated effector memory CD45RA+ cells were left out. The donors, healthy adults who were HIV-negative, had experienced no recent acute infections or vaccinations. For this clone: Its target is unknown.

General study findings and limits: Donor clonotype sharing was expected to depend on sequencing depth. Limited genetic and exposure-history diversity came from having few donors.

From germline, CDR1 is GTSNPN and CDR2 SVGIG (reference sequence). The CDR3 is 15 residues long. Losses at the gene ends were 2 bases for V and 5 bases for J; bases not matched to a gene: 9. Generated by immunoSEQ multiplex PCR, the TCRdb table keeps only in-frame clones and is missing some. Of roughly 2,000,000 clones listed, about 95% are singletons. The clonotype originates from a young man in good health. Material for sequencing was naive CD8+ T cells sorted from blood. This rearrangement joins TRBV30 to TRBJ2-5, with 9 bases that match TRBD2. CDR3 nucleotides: TGTGCCTGGAGTAGGCTAGCGGGGTCCGGGGAGACCCAGTACTTC. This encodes CAWSRLAGSGETQYF.